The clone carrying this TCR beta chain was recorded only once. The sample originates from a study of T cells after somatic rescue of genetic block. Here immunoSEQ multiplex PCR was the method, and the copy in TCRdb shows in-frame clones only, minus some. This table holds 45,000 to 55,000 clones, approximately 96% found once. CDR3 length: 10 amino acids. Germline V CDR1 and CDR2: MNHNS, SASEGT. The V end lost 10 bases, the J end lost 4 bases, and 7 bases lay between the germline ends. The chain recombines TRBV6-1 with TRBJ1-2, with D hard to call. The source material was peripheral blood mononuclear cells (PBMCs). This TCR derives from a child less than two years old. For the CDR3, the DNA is TGTGCCACCTGGATCTATGGCTACACCTTC. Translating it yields CATWIYGYTF.